This T cell receptor beta chain was recovered during a study of shared clonotypes between healthy human individuals. The CDR3 is made up of 12 amino acids. Deletions cut 6 bases from V and 10 bases from J, with 12 bases between. CDR1 is MNHEY and CDR2 is SMNVEV in the germline V gene (reference sequence). As handled by the study authors: ImmunoSEQ junction-only sequences lacked quality scores, so their filtering differed. Measured with immunoSEQ multiplex PCR; TCRdb has only the in-frame clones, and not every one. Clone size and the V and J calls come from that table; the DNA yielded D and trimming. This sample has around 550,000 clones, with about 96% found just once. Remarks on this clone: Its antigen is not identified.

Study outcomes and limitations: Generally, naive subsets (rather than memory subsets) showed larger estimated richness.

The V gene is TRBV27, the J gene TRBJ1-4, with D maybe TRBD1 (5 bases). What was sequenced was naive CD4+ T cells sorted from blood. Sample subset: CD45RA+ positively selected. This clonotype originated in a woman aged 25 to 39 in good health. DNA of the CDR3: TGTGCCAGCAGCCCAGGGAAGAGAAAACTGTTTTTT. Translating gives CASSPGKRKLFF.